This T cell receptor beta chain was identified during a study of blood T cell repertoires in COVID-19. The overall study: Some COVID-19 samples were acute and others convalescent; all came from the United States, Italy and Spain. T cells, B-cell-depleted T cells, or PBMCs provided the cDNA or gDNA that served as material.

Authors' processing steps: Nucleated cell number was recorded as an estimate derived from reference gene primer amplification. Sequencing used immunoSEQ multiplex PCR; TCRdb keeps in-frame clones, though not all of them. V and J calls and clone size are copied from that table; D and trimming were computed from the DNA. The sample has fewer than 500,000 clones; 87% are singletons. Recovered status in Cohort 3 required two negative PCRs, clearance, or symptom resolution. The CDR3 covers 15 residues. Germline-derived CDR1 and CDR2 are SNHLY and FYNNEI. The ends lost 2 bases at V and 4 bases at J; junction bases unmatched: 6.

This receptor was taken from a woman aged 18-35 years who had recovered from COVID-19. The chain has TRBV2 and TRBJ1-1; 8 bases line up with TRBD1. Source material: PBMCs or T cells enriched from blood (not recorded which). CDR3 nucleotides: TGTGCCAGCAGTGAAAGTTGGACAGGGAGCACTGAAGCTTTCTTT. This gives the protein CASSESWTGSTEAFF.